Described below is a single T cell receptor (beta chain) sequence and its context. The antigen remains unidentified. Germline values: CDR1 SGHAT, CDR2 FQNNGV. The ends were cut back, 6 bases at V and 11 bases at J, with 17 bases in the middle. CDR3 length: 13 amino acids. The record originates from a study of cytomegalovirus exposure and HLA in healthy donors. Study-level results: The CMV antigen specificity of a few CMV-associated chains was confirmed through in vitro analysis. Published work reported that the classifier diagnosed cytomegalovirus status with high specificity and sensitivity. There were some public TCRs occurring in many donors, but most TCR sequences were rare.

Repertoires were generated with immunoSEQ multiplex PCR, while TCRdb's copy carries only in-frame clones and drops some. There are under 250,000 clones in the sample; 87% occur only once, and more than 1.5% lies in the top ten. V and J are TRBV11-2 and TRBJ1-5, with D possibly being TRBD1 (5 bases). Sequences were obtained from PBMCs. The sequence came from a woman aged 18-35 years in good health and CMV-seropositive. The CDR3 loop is CASRAGPHRTQHF. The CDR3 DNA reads TGTGCCAGCAGAGCGGGACCCCATCGGACCCAGCATTTT.